A selection of T cell receptor beta chains follows, all from one sample in a study of OX40 agonist ivuxolimab in advanced cancers. The data were produced by immunoSEQ multiplex PCR, yet TCRdb's version contains in-frame clones alone and is incomplete. This repertoire shows about 67,000 clones, 80% found once; its top ten account for 8.2%. The sample here was CD4+ or CD8+ T cells sorted from blood, taken in a trial of the OX40 agonist ivuxolimab. All receptors come from an adult with an advanced solid tumor such as melanoma, head and neck, liver or kidney cancer. The CDR3 runs from the conserved cysteine through the conserved F or W. Each record gives: clone size, V gene, D gene, J gene, CDR3 DNA, CDR3 protein. A D gene is named only where the DNA matches it firmly. Some rows mark clone size as missing; the rest say once, few, many or name a class of expanded clone.

-,TRBV6-1,TRBD1,TRBJ1-2,TGTGCCAGCAGTACAGGGGGCGCCTATGGCTACACCTTC,CASSTGGAYGYTF
-,TRBV6-6,TRBD1,TRBJ1-2,TGTGCCAGCAGTGACCCGGGACAGGGGTCTTTGGGCTACACCTTC,CASSDPGQGSLGYTF
-,TRBV15,-,TRBJ1-5,TGTGCCACCAGCAGAGCCTTCGAACAGCCCCAGCATTTT,CATSRAFEQPQHF
once,TRBV28,-,TRBJ1-1,TGTGCCAGCAGTGAACACAGGGATAACACTGAAGCTTTCTTT,CASSEHRDNTEAFF
-,TRBV6-1,-,TRBJ1-2,TGTGCCAGCAGTGAACCAGGGACCTATGGCTACACCTTC,CASSEPGTYGYTF
-,TRBV9,TRBD2,TRBJ2-2,TGTGCCAGCAGCGTAAGGAGACTAGCGGCCACCGGGGAGCTGTTTTTT,CASSVRRLAATGELFF
-,TRBV6-6,-,TRBJ2-1,TGTGCCAGCAGTTACTCCACTACGGGGTACAATGAGCAGTTCTTC,CASSYSTTGYNEQFF
few,TRBV14,-,TRBJ1-5,TGTGCCAGCAGCCTGACATCAGATCAGCCCCAGCATTTT,CASSLTSDQPQHF
-,TRBV11-2,TRBD2,TRBJ2-1,TGTGCCAGCAGCTTAGGTCAGGGCGGGGGGAACTACAATGAGCAGTTCTTC,CASSLGQGGGNYNEQFF
-,TRBV11-1,TRBD2,TRBJ2-5,TGTGCCAGCACCAGAAACAGCGGGGGGGCCGGAGAGACCCAGTACTTC,CASTRNSGGAGETQYF
-,TRBV18,TRBD1,TRBJ1-2,TGTGCCAGCTCACCGGGACAGGGGGATGGCTACACCTTC,CASSPGQGDGYTF
-,TRBV11-2,-,TRBJ2-1,TGTGCCAGCAGCCCCCGACGAACAACCTACAATGAGCAGTTCTTC,CASSPRRTTYNEQFF
-,TRBV28,-,TRBJ1-2,TGTGCCAGCAGTAGCGGGGGGGGCGCTTATGGCTACACCTTC,CASSSGGGAYGYTF
-,TRBV2,-,TRBJ1-1,TGTGCCAGCAGTGAAAGGGAGGTACGGGGTACTGAAGCTTTCTTT,CASSEREVRGTEAFF
-,TRBV10-3,TRBD1,TRBJ1-2,TGTGCCATCAGTGAGTCTCCGCGGGGGCAGGGGGCCTCAACAAACTATGGCTACACCTTC,CAISESPRGQGASTNYGYTF
-,TRBV7-9,TRBD1,TRBJ2-5,TGTGCCAGCAGATCCGGGACAGGGGGCTTCGAGACCCAGTACTTC,CASRSGTGGFETQYF
-,TRBV18,-,TRBJ2-2,TGTGCCAGCTCACCCAGGAACACCGGGGAGCTGTTTTTT,CASSPRNTGELFF
-,TRBV28,-,TRBJ2-5,TGTGCCAGCAGTTTCCGAGGGGGAACCCAGTACTTC,CASSFRGGTQYF
-,TRBV5-1,-,TRBJ2-2,TGCGCCAGCAGTAAGTCGGCAGAAACAACGAACACCGGGGAGCTGTTTTTT,CASSKSAETTNTGELFF
-,TRBV6-6,-,TRBJ1-5,TGTGCCAGCAGTCCGGAAGGGGGCAATCAGCCCCAGCATTTT,CASSPEGGNQPQHF
-,TRBV19,TRBD1,TRBJ1-2,TGTGCCAGTAGTATTGGGACAGGGATCTCTTGGGACTATGGCTACACCTTC,CASSIGTGISWDYGYTF
-,TRBV18,TRBD1,TRBJ1-4,TGTGCCAGCTCACTCATCCGGACAGGGACAAATGAAAAACTGTTTTTT,CASSLIRTGTNEKLFF
-,TRBV6-1,-,TRBJ1-1,TGTGCCAGCAGTGAAACGAGGGTGTCTGAAGCTTTCTTT,CASSETRVSEAFF
-,TRBV19,-,TRBJ2-1,TGTGCCAGTAGTAGGGGGGTTTCCTACAATGAGCAGTTCTTC,CASSRGVSYNEQFF
few,TRBV6-5,-,TRBJ2-7,TGTGCCAGCAGTTATGTAAGGGGATCCGAGCAGTACTTC,CASSYVRGSEQYF